These 10 T cell receptor beta chains originate from one sample sequenced in a study of regulatory T cells in long-lasting Graves disease. The time point was: newly diagnosed GD, antithyroid drugs for less than 3 months. RNA from PBMCs was the source of the TCR library. Library construction for TCR beta used iRepertoire HTBI primers and Arm-PCR of CDR3 regions. TCRdb re-derived calls from the multiplex PCR reads in MiXCR, one entry per CDR3 protein. Of fewer than 550,000 distinct CDR3 sequences listed, about 15% are singletons. These same data were also listed under a study on T cells in Graves' hyperthyroidism and ophthalmopathy.

The sequencing here drew on peripheral blood mononuclear cells (PBMCs), taken at new diagnosis, from a patient treated with antithyroid drugs. The receptors shown here come from a woman aged 40-60 years with Graves disease.

V is TRBV19 and J is TRBJ2-1; D is unclear. CDR3 size: 13 residues. Trimming took off 5 bases at V and 4 bases at J, with 9 bases between the two ends. CDR1 and CDR2 from the germline V gene are LNHDA and SQIVND (reference sequence). CDR3 region: CASSLPPYNEQFF. Here the CDR3 DNA reads TGTGCCAGTAGTTTACCCCCTTACAATGAGCAGTTCTTC.

This clonotype has just a few counts. This chain joins TRBV10-2 and TRBJ2-1, with TRBD2 matching over 9 bases. CDR3 length equals 15 residues. Germline CDR1 and CDR2: WSHSY and SAAADI. V lost 5 bases to trimming and J lost 4 bases; unmatched junction nucleotides: 6. CDR3: CASSSGTSLYNEQFF. The CDR3, as DNA: TGCGCCAGCAGTTCCGGGACTAGCCTATACAATGAGCAGTTCTTC.

This rearrangement joins TRBV18 to TRBJ1-1; a possible D gene is TRBD1 (6 bases). Trimming shortened V by 3 bases and J by 1 base, and 12 bases separated the two germline ends. Germline values: CDR1 KGHSH, CDR2 LQKENI. The CDR3 extends over 15 amino acids. This CDR3 reads CASSPPEGGNTEAFF. The CDR3 DNA sequence: TGTGCCAGCTCACCCCCGGAGGGGGGGAACACTGAAGCTTTCTTT.

This clonotype has a handful of counts. V usage is TRBV10-2 and J usage is TRBJ2-3; tentative D call: TRBD2 (6 bases). CDR3 length: 15 amino acids. Trimming cost V 3 bases and J 3 bases, with 13 bases left between them. The germline CDR1 and CDR2 sequences are WSHSY and SAAADI. The CDR3 sequence is CASSENSGPTDTQYF. The CDR3, as DNA: TGCGCCAGCAGTGAAAATAGCGGACCTACAGATACGCAGTATTTT.

This clonotype was found many times. The J gene is TRBJ2-7, the V gene TRBV12-3 or TRBV12-4; the D gene is possibly TRBD1 (7 bases). The V end lost 7 bases, the J end lost 7 bases, and 17 bases lay between the germline ends. The CDR3 runs 13 residues. The CDR3 loop reads CASTAGGPGEQYF. In nucleotides, the CDR3 is TGTGCCAGCACCGCAGGGGGGCCGGGGGAGCAGTACTTC.

This clonotype was seen many times. The V call is TRBV2, the J call TRBJ1-3; 10 nucleotides agree with TRBD1. CDR3 length: 17 amino acids. Trimming took 4 bases from V and 0 from J; bases not matched to a gene: 6. Germline CDR1 reads SNHLY; CDR2 reads FYNNEI. CDR3 bases: TGTGCCAGCAGTGTCGGGACAGGGGCACTCTCTGGAAACACCATATATTTT. This gives the protein CASSVGTGALSGNTIYF. Combining the CDR3 with reference TRBV2 and TRBJ1-3 gives the whole variable domain EPEVTQTPSHQVTQMGQEVILRCVPISNHLYFYWYRQILGQKVEFLVSFYNNEISEKSEIFDDQFSVERPDGSNFTLKIRSTKLEDSAMYFCASSVGTGALSGNTIYFGEGSWLTVV.

The chain uses TRBV20-1 and TRBJ1-5, with D hard to call. This CDR3 spans 15 amino acids. With 7 bases removed from V and 2 bases from J, the gap between germline ends came to 18 bases. Looked up from germline, CDR1 is DFQATT and CDR2 is SNEGSKA (reference sequence). CDR3: CSVSSGRMGNQPQHF. In DNA, the CDR3 is TGCAGTGTCTCGAGTGGGAGGATGGGCAATCAGCCCCAGCATTTT.

This clonotype was observed a few times. The chain employs TRBV5-5 and TRBJ1-6; D unresolved. Trimming took 3 bases from V and 9 from J, leaving 10 bases between them. The germline V gene encodes CDR1 SGHKS and CDR2 YYEKEE (reference sequence). The CDR3 is 13 amino acids. Here the CDR3 reads CASSSLTGSPLHF. The CDR3, as DNA: TGTGCCAGCAGCTCCCTGACTGGTTCACCCCTCCACTTT.

This clonotype was detected many times. The chain joins TRBV11-3 to TRBJ2-5; TRBD1 agrees at 11 bases. This CDR3 is built from 15 residues. Trimming at V came to 5 bases and at J to 1 base, leaving 3 bases not matched to a gene. From germline, CDR1 is SGHNT and CDR2 YENEEA. This CDR3 reads CASSGGQGAQETQYF. CDR3 sequence (DNA): TGTGCCAGCAGCGGCGGACAGGGGGCCCAAGAGACCCAGTACTTC.

This clonotype was seen at least ten times. This chain joins TRBV10-1 and TRBJ2-5, with D perhaps TRBD1 (5 bases). V was pared by 3 bases and J by 1 base, with 9 bases between. In germline, CDR1 is WNHNN, CDR2 SYGVQD (reference sequence). CDR3 length: 14 amino acids. The CDR3 region has the DNA TGCGCCAGCAGTGACCCTGGGGCCCAAGAGACCCAGTACTTC. Translated, it gives CASSDPGAQETQYF.